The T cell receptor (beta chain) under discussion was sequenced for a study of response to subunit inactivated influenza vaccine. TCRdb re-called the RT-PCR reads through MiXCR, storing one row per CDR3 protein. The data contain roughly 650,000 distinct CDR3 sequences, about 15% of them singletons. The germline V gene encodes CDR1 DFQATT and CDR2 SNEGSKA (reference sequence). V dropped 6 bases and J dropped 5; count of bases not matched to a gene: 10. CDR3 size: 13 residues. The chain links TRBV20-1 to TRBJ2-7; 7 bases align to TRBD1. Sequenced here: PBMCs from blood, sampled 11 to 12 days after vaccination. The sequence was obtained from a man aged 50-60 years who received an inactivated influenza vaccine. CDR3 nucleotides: TGCAGTGCCGTAGGGGGCCTCCCCCACGAGCAGTACTTC. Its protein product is CSAVGGLPHEQYF.